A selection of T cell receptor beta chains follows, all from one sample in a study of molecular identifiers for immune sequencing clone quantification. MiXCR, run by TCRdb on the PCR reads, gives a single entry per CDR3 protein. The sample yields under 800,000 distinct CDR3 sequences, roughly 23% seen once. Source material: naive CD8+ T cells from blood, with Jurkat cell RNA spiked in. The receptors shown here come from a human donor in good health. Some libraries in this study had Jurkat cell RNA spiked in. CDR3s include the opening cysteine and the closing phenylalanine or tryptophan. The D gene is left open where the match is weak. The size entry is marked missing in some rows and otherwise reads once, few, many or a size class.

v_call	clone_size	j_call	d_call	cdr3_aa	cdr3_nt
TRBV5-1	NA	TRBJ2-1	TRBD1	CARNLTGGKRENEQFF	TGCGCCAGAAATTTGACAGGGGGCAAGAGGGAGAATGAGCAGTTCTTC
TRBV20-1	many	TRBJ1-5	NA	CSASRGEDQPQHF	TGCAGTGCTAGTAGGGGAGAGGATCAGCCCCAGCATTTT
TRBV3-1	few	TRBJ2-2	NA	CASSQDLGSAGELFF	TGTGCCAGCAGCCAAGATCTGGGGTCGGCCGGGGAGCTGTTTTTT
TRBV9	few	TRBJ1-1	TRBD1	CASSAHGTGGLGTEAFF	TGTGCCAGCAGCGCACACGGGACAGGGGGCCTGGGCACTGAAGCTTTCTTT
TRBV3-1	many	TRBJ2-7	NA	CASSQGTPYEQYF	TGTGCCAGCAGCCAAGGGACACCCTACGAGCAGTACTTC
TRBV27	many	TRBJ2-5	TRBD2	CASSPAGLGLETQYF	TGTGCCAGCAGTCCTGCGGGACTAGGATTAGAGACCCAGTACTTC
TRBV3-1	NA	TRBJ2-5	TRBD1	CASRAKQGASETQYF	TGTGCCAGCAGAGCAAAACAGGGGGCTTCGGAGACCCAGTACTTC
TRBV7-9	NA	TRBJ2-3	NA	CASSQILTDTQYF	TGTGCCAGCAGCCAAATCCTCACAGATACGCAGTATTTT
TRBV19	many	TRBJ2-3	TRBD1	CASSITDRSADTQYF	TGTGCCAGTAGTATTACGGACAGGAGTGCAGATACGCAGTATTTT
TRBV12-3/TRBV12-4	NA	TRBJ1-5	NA	CASGNGAYQPQHF	TGTGCCAGCGGTAACGGGGCTTATCAGCCCCAGCATTTT
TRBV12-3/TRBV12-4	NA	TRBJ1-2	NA	CASSYPGGGYTF	TGTGCCAGCAGTTACCCGGGTGGTGGCTACACCTTC
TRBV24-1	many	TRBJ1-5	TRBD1	CATSDRTGGNQPQHF	TGTGCCACCAGTGACCGGACAGGGGGCAATCAGCCCCAGCATTTT
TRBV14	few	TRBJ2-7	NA	CASSQGRQIYEQYF	TGTGCCAGCAGCCAAGGTCGACAGATTTACGAGCAGTACTTC
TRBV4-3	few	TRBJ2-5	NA	CASSQDKRETQYF	TGCGCCAGCAGCCAAGATAAAAGGGAGACCCAGTACTTC
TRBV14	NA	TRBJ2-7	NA	CASSQEVGARNEQYF	TGTGCCAGCAGCCAAGAGGTAGGGGCGCGCAACGAGCAGTACTTC
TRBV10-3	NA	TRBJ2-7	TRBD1	CAISFIPGQGIHEQYF	TGTGCCATCAGCTTTATACCGGGACAGGGGATCCACGAGCAGTACTTC
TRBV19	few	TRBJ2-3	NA	CASSIWRSSTDTQYF	TGTGCCAGTAGTATATGGCGGTCTAGCACAGATACGCAGTATTTT
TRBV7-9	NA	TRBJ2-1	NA	CASRGVKGIAYNEQFF	TGTGCCAGCAGAGGCGTGAAAGGGATCGCCTACAATGAGCAGTTCTTC
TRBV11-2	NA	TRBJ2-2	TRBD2	CASSPRSGTANTGELFF	TGTGCCAGCAGCCCACGTAGCGGGACGGCGAACACCGGGGAGCTGTTTTTT
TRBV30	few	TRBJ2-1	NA	CAWSRGEFSYNEQFF	TGTGCCTGGAGTAGGGGGGAGTTCTCCTACAATGAGCAGTTCTTC